A selection of T cell receptor beta chains follows, all from one sample in a study of T-cell reconstitution after alpha-beta-depleted transplantation in children. TCRdb re-called the PCR reads with MiXCR, one entry per CDR3 protein. The sample lists about 600,000 distinct CDR3 sequences, roughly a tenth seen once, with less than 5% in the top ten. The starting material was PBMCs from the stem cell graft donor, obtained from the stem cell graft. Receptors were obtained from a human donor who donated a stem cell graft to a child with acute myeloid leukemia. CDR3s include the opening cysteine and the closing phenylalanine or tryptophan. Each record gives: V gene, J gene, clone size, CDR3 length, D gene, CDR3 DNA, CDR3 protein. The D gene is left open where the match is weak. Not all rows give a size; the values are once, few, many and, for expanded clones, a class.

>TRBV28|TRBJ2-5|-|16|-
TGTGCCAGCAGCGATCCCGTTGGGGGGCCGGAGGGTCCCCAGTACTTC
CASSDPVGGPEGPQYF
>TRBV7-2|TRBJ2-7|many|14|-
TGTGCCAGCAGCCACCAGGTAGACTTCTACGAGCAGTACTTC
CASSHQVDFYEQYF
>TRBV4-2|TRBJ2-2|many|18|TRBD2
TGTGCCAGCAGCCCAACCCGGACTAGCGGGAGGGCCGTCGGGGAGCTGTTTTTT
CASSPTRTSGRAVGELFF
>TRBV2|TRBJ2-1|-|11|-
TGTGCCAGCAGCTGGACCAATGAGCAGTTCTTC
CASSWTNEQFF
>TRBV27|TRBJ2-7|many|14|-
TGTGCCAGCAGCTCCCGAGGGCTCCCCTACGAGCAGTACTTC
CASSSRGLPYEQYF
>TRBV7-7|TRBJ2-3|many|13|-
TGTGCTAGCAGCTTGGACTTCTCAGATACGCAGTATTTT
CASSLDFSDTQYF
>TRBV7-8|TRBJ1-3|few|14|-
TGTGCCAGCAGCCCTGGGGGAGGCGGAAACACCATATATTTT
CASSPGGGGNTIYF
>TRBV4-2|TRBJ2-1|few|17|TRBD1
TGTGCCAGCAGCCCTTCCCTCGGGACAGGGATGAACAATGAGCAGTTCTTC
CASSPSLGTGMNNEQFF
>TRBV7-2|TRBJ1-5|-|13|-
TGTGCCAGCACCTTTTATAGCAATCAGCCCCAGCATTTT
CASTFYSNQPQHF
>TRBV29-1|TRBJ2-7|-|13|-
TGCAGCGTTGAAACAGGGCGTAGTTACGAGCAGTACTTC
CSVETGRSYEQYF
>TRBV20-1|TRBJ2-5|few|16|TRBD2
TGCAGTGCTAGAAGACTAGCGGGAGGGCCGGGGTCGGCCCAGTACTTC
CSARRLAGGPGSAQYF
>TRBV29-1|TRBJ1-1|few|14|TRBD1
TGCAGCGGGAGGGGGCAGAGGCGTGACACTGAAGCTTTCTTT
CSGRGQRRDTEAFF
>TRBV27|TRBJ2-1|-|14|-
TGTGCCAGCAGTTGGGGGCCTGGCTACAATGAGCAGTTCTTC
CASSWGPGYNEQFF
>TRBV6-4|TRBJ2-1|many|15|TRBD2
TGTGCCAGCAGAGAGAGCGGGAGATCTAGAGGTGAGCAGTTCTTC
CASRESGRSRGEQFF
>TRBV24-1|TRBJ2-1|few|17|-
TGTGCCACCAGTGATTTAGCAGGGGTAGGTCTACAAAATGAGCAGTTCTTC
CATSDLAGVGLQNEQFF
>TRBV10-3|TRBJ1-2|many|14|TRBD1
TGTGCCATCAGTGTTACCAGGACAGGGGGTGGCTACACCTTC
CAISVTRTGGGYTF
>TRBV2|TRBJ1-5|few|14|TRBD1
TGTGCCAGCAACCCGGGACAGGGTATTCAGCCCCAGCATTTT
CASNPGQGIQPQHF
>TRBV5-1|TRBJ2-1|many|15|-
TGCGCCAGCAGCTTGGCCGGTCAGGTTGGGAATGAGCAGTTCTTC
CASSLAGQVGNEQFF